This T cell receptor (beta chain) was obtained from a study of cytomegalovirus exposure and HLA in healthy donors. Points from the study as a whole: Among CMV-associated TCR beta chains, most appeared HLA-restricted in a later analysis.

The PCR ran on 60 Vbeta and 13 Jbeta primers. Data came from immunoSEQ multiplex PCR; TCRdb stores just in-frame clones and leaves some out. Among tens of thousands of clones listed, roughly 69% were seen once. This clone was detected only a few times. No antigen is known for it. Unmatched junction bases numbered 5, after V lost 3 bases and J lost 7 bases. Germline lookup yields CDR1 LNHDA and CDR2 SQIVND (reference sequence). The CDR3 sequence is 14 residues long. The sequencing input was PBMCs. This receptor was identified in a woman between 50 and 59 years old in good health and CMV-seropositive. The V call is TRBV19, the J call TRBJ1-4, with 7 bases matching TRBD1. The CDR3 region is CASSMAGGSEKLFF. The CDR3 DNA follows: TGTGCCAGTAGTATGGCAGGGGGGAGTGAAAAACTGTTTTTT.